This T cell receptor (beta chain) was captured by sequencing in a study of human T cells and chemical hapten exposure. Study-wide points: Counts of expanded TCRs (at PT1) showed a positive correlation with patch test score. Compared to controls, expanded TCRs made significantly more large clusters of similar CDR3s.

TCRdb independently ran MiXCR on the RACE reads; one entry per CDR3 protein. This sample has 180,000 or so distinct CDR3 sequences, with about 25% found just once. On this clonotype itself: What it binds is unknown.

The time point: patch test 3, about 24 weeks after DPC sensitization. Sample treatment: therapeutic diphenylcyclopropenone sensitization with weekly scalp DPC. The authors' total RNA extraction used unfractionated whole blood. With 6 bases clipped from V and 0 bases from J, the junction kept 4 bases outside the gene matches. The CDR3 extends over 14 amino acids. Sequencing was performed on whole blood, taken in connection with sensitization to the hapten diphenylcyclopropenone (DPC). The chain couples TRBV12-3 or TRBV12-4 to TRBJ1-1, with 7 bases that match TRBD1. This sequence originates from a woman aged 40 to 49 with alopecia areata. Some clones in this sample may be carry-over from other donors' samples. The CDR3 nucleotides read TGTGCCAGCAGAAGACAGGGCATGAACACTGAAGCTTTCTTT. Protein: CASRRQGMNTEAFF.